This T cell receptor (beta chain) is from a study of cytomegalovirus exposure and HLA in healthy donors. As for this clone: Its specificity is not known.

PCR amplification relied on 60 Vbeta primers (plus 13 Jbeta primers). Profiling relied on immunoSEQ multiplex PCR, and the TCRdb table lists in-frame clones only, not all of them. Its table records 60,000 or so clones. Study-wide results and limits: CMV antigen specificity was confirmed in vitro for three CMV-associated chains.

Sequencing was done on a sample of PBMCs. The clonotype comes from a man between 45 and 60 years old in good health and CMV-seropositive.

The CDR3 sequence is CASSPSLDSAYEQYF. The CDR3 DNA sequence: TGTGCCAGCTCACCATCCCTGGACAGCGCCTACGAGCAGTACTTC. V and J are TRBV18 and TRBJ2-7, with D tentatively TRBD1 (6 bases). The CDR3 contains 15 residues. CDR1 is KGHSH, CDR2 LQKENI, per germline. V lost 2 bases to trimming and J lost 2 bases, with 13 bases between them.